This T cell receptor beta chain was sequenced during a study of radiation and T cells in renal cell carcinoma. Time point in this sample: blood 4 weeks post-SBRT, at nephrectomy. The treatment is: 15 Gy SBRT to primary tumor, nephrectomy 4 weeks later. Blood was sampled at baseline, 2 weeks and 4 weeks after SBRT. This renal cell carcinoma was of the clear cell type. Study observations and caveats: No pretreatment tumor biopsies were available for baseline clonotypes. From baseline, blood top tumor clonotypes peaked at 2 weeks post-radiation.

Produced via immunoSEQ multiplex PCR; TCRdb's table is partial and in-frame only. This table has about 40,000 clones, roughly 80% appearing once. As for this clone: Its matching antigen is unknown.

The sequencing here drew on blood, taken from a patient whose treatment included radiotherapy and nephrectomy. This sequence was found in a woman in her seventies with renal cell carcinoma.

The CDR3 nucleotides are TGTGCCGCTGGGGCGCGTACCTCCCCAGCAGAGACCCAGTACTTC. Amino acids: CAAGARTSPAETQYF. The rearrangement links TRBV6-5 to TRBJ2-5; D possibly corresponds to TRBD1 (5 bases). The CDR3 is 15 residues long. CDR1 and CDR2 (germline): MNHEY, SVGAGI. V shed 11 bases and J shed 4 bases, with 23 bases lying between them.